This passage covers 32 T cell receptor beta chains from one sample sequenced in a study of regulatory T cells in long-lasting Graves disease. To make TCR beta libraries, researchers used iRepertoire HTBI primers and Arm-PCR of CDR3 regions. TCRdb re-called the multiplex PCR reads with MiXCR, one entry per CDR3 protein. The table shows about 420,000 distinct CDR3 sequences, with less than 25% occurring only once. Time point reported: persistent/refractory GD, antithyroid drugs over 5 years with positive TRAb. There was RNA extracted from PBMCs, and the TCR library was made from it. The material was peripheral blood mononuclear cells (PBMCs), obtained when the disease was refractory, from a patient treated with antithyroid drugs. These receptors came from a female donor with Graves disease.

The chain has TRBV2 and TRBJ2-7; TRBD2 is a possible D gene (5 bases). The V gene lost 6 bases and the J gene lost 1 base, with 13 bases spanning the gap. From germline, CDR1 is SNHLY and CDR2 FYNNEI. The CDR3 totals 14 residues. The CDR3 protein is CASSSGISSYEQYF. The CDR3 DNA reads as TGTGCCAGCAGCTCCGGGATTAGTTCCTACGAGCAGTACTTC.

This clonotype was picked up a small number of times. V gene TRBV2 combines with J gene TRBJ1-3, with D maybe TRBD1 (5 bases). The V and J ends lost 2 bases and 7 bases respectively, with 15 bases between them. CDR1 and CDR2 from the germline V gene are SNHLY and FYNNEI. CDR3 size: 15 residues. In nucleotides, the CDR3 is TGTGCCAGCAGTGAAAGGGGCCTCCCCGGCAACACCATATATTTT. Protein sequence: CASSERGLPGNTIYF.

This chain joins TRBV10-3 and TRBJ1-2; D not certain. Looked up from germline, CDR1 is ENHRY and CDR2 is SYGVKD. V was cut by 3 bases and J by 6 bases, with 5 bases left in between. This CDR3 is 11 amino acids long. CDR3 bases: TGTGCCATCAGTGATTTGGATGGCTACACCTTC. It specifies CAISDLDGYTF.

This clonotype has just a few counts. The chain joins TRBV10-3 to TRBJ1-2, with D unresolved. V lost 6 bases and J lost 10, with 9 bases in between. Per germline, CDR1 ENHRY and CDR2 SYGVKD. The CDR3 length is 10 residues. The CDR3 spells CAIREIDYTF. The DNA for the CDR3 is TGTGCCATCAGAGAGATAGACTACACCTTC.

This clonotype showed up just a few times. This rearrangement joins TRBV15 to TRBJ2-7; the match to TRBD1 covers 8 bases. Germline V CDR1 and CDR2: LNHNV, YYDKDF (reference sequence). Losses at the gene ends were 3 bases for V and 5 bases for J; bases not matched to a gene: 9. The CDR3 is 15 residues long. CDR3 in DNA: TGTGCCACCAGCAGTATAGGACAGGGCGGCAACGAGCAGTACTTC. Translated: CATSSIGQGGNEQYF.

There are a few counts of this clonotype. The chain combines TRBV6-2 or TRBV6-3 with TRBJ1-2; D ambiguous. The germline gives CDR1 MNHEY, CDR2 SVGEGT. There are 13 residues in the CDR3. V was pared by 2 bases and J by 5 bases, with 9 bases between. The CDR3 loop reads CASSYGPGYGYTF. As DNA, the CDR3 is TGTGCCAGCAGTTACGGGCCCGGATATGGCTACACCTTC.

This clonotype was observed a few times. The genes are TRBV18 and TRBJ2-7; weak D call: TRBD2 (6 bases). With 3 bases removed from V and 7 bases from J, the gap between germline ends came to 7 bases. Germline CDR1 and CDR2: KGHSH and LQKENI. This CDR3 has 11 residues. CDR3 sequence reads: CASSPGGEQYF. The CDR3 nucleotides read TGTGCCAGCTCACCCGGGGGTGAGCAGTACTTC.

A few counts support this clonotype. The J gene is TRBJ1-2, the V gene TRBV29-1; unclear D gene. This CDR3 is 13 amino acids long. Per germline, CDR1 SQVTM and CDR2 ANQGSEA. The V gene lost 3 bases and the J gene lost 1 base, with 9 bases spanning the gap. CDR3 nucleotides: TGCAGCGTTGACTTAAGAAATAACTATGGCTACACCTTC. Translating gives CSVDLRNNYGYTF.

This clonotype was recorded many times. The gene calls are TRBV7-2 and TRBJ2-3, with TRBD2 identical over 8 bases. The V and J ends lost 4 bases and 0 bases, in that order; junction bases with no gene match: 3. The germline V gene has CDR1 SGHTA and CDR2 FQGNSA. There are 15 residues in the CDR3. The DNA for the CDR3 is TGTGCCAGCAGCTCCAGGACTAGCAGCACAGATACGCAGTATTTT. This encodes CASSSRTSSTDTQYF.

This clonotype was counted ten times or more. This chain connects TRBV28 to TRBJ2-7; 9 bases match TRBD1. Germline loops: CDR1 MDHEN, CDR2 SYDVKM. This CDR3 has 16 residues. The V gene end was trimmed by 3 bases and the J gene end by 0 bases; junction bases not matched to a gene: 6. The chain's CDR3 is CASSFSTGGLSYEQYF. In DNA, the CDR3 is TGTGCCAGCAGTTTCTCGACAGGGGGGCTCTCCTACGAGCAGTACTTC.

The DNA for the CDR3 is TGTGCCAGCATCGCGACCGGGACTAGTAACTACGAGCAGTACTTC. It codes for CASIATGTSNYEQYF. The chain is built from TRBV6-1 and TRBJ2-7, with 8 bases aligning to TRBD2. This CDR3 comprises 15 residues. J was trimmed by 3 bases and V by 7 bases; bases with no gene match: 11. Looked up from germline, CDR1 is MNHNS and CDR2 is SASEGT.

This chain connects TRBV7-9 to TRBJ1-2; D might be TRBD1 (5 bases). The V end was cut by 5 bases, the J end by 5 bases, with 18 bases between. Germline V CDR1 and CDR2: SEHNR, FQNEAQ (reference sequence). CDR3 length: 15 amino acids. CDR3 DNA sequence: TGTGCCAGCAGCCGAGACACGGGGCTACTATATGGCTACACCTTC. Amino acids: CASSRDTGLLYGYTF.

The rearrangement links TRBV10-2 to TRBJ2-7, with TRBD2 as a possible D gene (6 bases). The CDR3 consists of 14 residues. The V end lost 2 bases, the J end lost 5 bases, and 13 bases lay between the germline ends. Germline V gene data show CDR1 as WSHSY and CDR2 as SAAADI. In DNA, the CDR3 is TGCGCCAGCAGTGAGCTCGTCGGGACTCACGAGCAGTACTTC. Protein sequence: CASSELVGTHEQYF.

The sample holds many counts of this clonotype. The rearrangement joins TRBV7-2 to TRBJ1-2, with a tentative D call TRBD1 (5 bases). V was trimmed by 1 base and J by 8 bases, leaving 11 bases between them. Germline CDR1 and CDR2: SGHTA and FQGNSA. CDR3 length: 13 residues. The CDR3: CASSLERGGGYTF. The CDR3 coding sequence is TGTGCCAGCAGCTTAGAAAGGGGAGGAGGCTACACCTTC.

This clonotype was counted a few times. V usage is TRBV2 and J usage is TRBJ2-7; 7 bases align to TRBD2. Gene TRBJ2-1 matches the end of the DNA better, so the J call may be wrong. This CDR3 is 15 amino acids long. CDR1 is SNHLY, CDR2 FYNNEI, per germline. In DNA form, the CDR3 reads TGTGCCAGCAGTCCCGGGACTACACGGTCCGATGAGCAGTTCTTC. Protein: CASSPGTTRSDEQFF.

The gene calls are TRBV4-3 and TRBJ1-1; tentative D call: TRBD1 (6 bases). CDR3 length: 12 amino acids. Germline assignment: CDR1 LGHNA and CDR2 YSLEER. V was pared by 3 bases and J by 7 bases, with 9 bases between. The CDR3 region is CASSQLTGEAFF. CDR3 DNA sequence: TGCGCCAGCAGCCAGTTGACAGGTGAAGCTTTCTTT.

This clonotype has ten or more counts. The chain has TRBV2 and TRBJ2-5, with D possibly being TRBD2 (5 bases). Trimming took off 7 bases at V and 2 bases at J, with 11 bases between the two ends. This CDR3 spans 13 amino acids. Per the germline V gene, CDR1 is SNHLY and CDR2 is FYNNEI. This CDR3 is CASTASNQETQYF. The CDR3 DNA reads as TGTGCCAGCACGGCTAGCAATCAAGAGACCCAGTACTTC.

Regarding this clonotype: The junction shows a germline mismatch at one end, possibly a read error. This chain links TRBV6-1 with TRBJ2-2; 11 nucleotides line up with TRBD2. The CDR3 has 16 amino acids. The germline gives CDR1 MNHNS, CDR2 SASEGT. CDR3 nucleotide sequence: TGTGCCAGCCGACGAAGGACTAGCGGGTATGCCGGGGGGCTGTTTTTT. Amino acid sequence: CASRRRTSGYAGGLFF.

In this sample, this clonotype turned up many times. The chain carries TRBV2 and TRBJ1-1, with D tentatively TRBD1 (6 bases). The CDR3 length is 14 residues. CDR1 and CDR2 (germline): SNHLY, FYNNEI. Trimming took 6 bases from V and 3 from J, leaving 14 bases between them. This chain's CDR3 is CASSLDRRDTEAFF. The CDR3 region has the DNA TGTGCCAGCAGCCTCGACAGGAGGGACACTGAAGCTTTCTTT.

This clonotype was counted ten times or more. The J gene is TRBJ1-2, the V gene TRBV11-1; D unclear. Trimming removed 5 bases from V and 4 bases from J, with 11 bases in between. CDR3 length: 13 amino acids. Per the germline V gene, CDR1 is SGHAT and CDR2 is FQDESV (reference sequence). The CDR3 is CASSADTTYGYTF. As DNA, the CDR3 is TGTGCCAGCAGCGCCGACACCACCTATGGCTACACCTTC.

This clonotype was counted many times. The chain has TRBV28 and TRBJ1-1; D uncertain. Trimming stripped 2 bases from V and 1 base from J, with 8 bases between. The CDR3 covers 14 residues. Germline CDR1 and CDR2: MDHEN and SYDVKM. The CDR3 DNA sequence: TGTGCCAGCAGTTTACGGCCGCCGAACACTGAAGCTTTCTTT. Protein: CASSLRPPNTEAFF.

The genes are TRBV2 and TRBJ2-7; tentative D call: TRBD2 (6 bases). The CDR3 runs 14 residues. CDR1 is SNHLY, CDR2 FYNNEI, per germline. V was cut by 8 bases and J by 4 bases, with 18 bases left in between. CDR3 coding DNA: TGTGCCAGCCTCCGGGACTCCGGGTCATACGAGCAGTACTTC. This encodes CASLRDSGSYEQYF. Full variable domain (missing parts from reference TRBV2 and TRBJ2-7): EPEVTQTPSHQVTQMGQEVILRCVPISNHLYFYWYRQILGQKVEFLVSFYNNEISEKSEIFDDQFSVERPDGSNFTLKIRSTKLEDSAMYFCASLRDSGSYEQYFGPGTRLTVT.

This clonotype was found a few times. The CDR3 DNA follows: TGTGCCAGCTCCCTACGGGCAGGGACGGATGGGACCCAGTACTTC. Residues: CASSLRAGTDGTQYF. The genes are TRBV7-6 and TRBJ2-5; D tentatively reads TRBD1 or TRBD2 (5 bases each). CDR3 size: 15 residues. V lost 8 bases to trimming and J lost 7 bases, with 23 bases between them. From germline, CDR1 is SGHVS and CDR2 FNYEAQ.

V gene TRBV7-2 combines with J gene TRBJ2-1; D remains unclear. Germline CDR1 is SGHTA and CDR2 is FQGNSA. There are 14 residues in the CDR3. V was shortened by 5 bases and J by 6 bases, with 14 bases between the two germline ends. As DNA, the CDR3 is TGTGCCAGCAGCCCACATAACTACCCCAATGAGCAGTTCTTC. As protein: CASSPHNYPNEQFF.

The J gene is TRBJ2-3, the V gene TRBV13; TRBD2 matches 7 bases. The CDR3 has 15 amino acids. The germline V gene encodes CDR1 PRHDT and CDR2 FYEKMQ (reference sequence). Trimming took 1 base from V and 5 from J; bases not matched to a gene: 6. The CDR3 DNA reads TGTGCCAGCAGCTTAGTCGAAGCGGGAAGAGATACGCAGTATTTT. Translating it yields CASSLVEAGRDTQYF.

This clonotype was seen a few times. V usage is TRBV2 and J usage is TRBJ2-3, with D possibly matching TRBD2 (5 bases). Trimming pared 11 bases from V and 3 bases from J, leaving 21 bases between. The CDR3 length is 15 residues. CDR1 is SNHLY and CDR2 is FYNNEI in the germline V gene. CDR3 loop: CAGSRGRATTDTQYF. Written as DNA, the CDR3 is TGTGCCGGATCCCGCGGGCGGGCAACTACAGATACGCAGTATTTT. Filled out from reference TRBV2 and TRBJ2-3, the complete variable domain reads EPEVTQTPSHQVTQMGQEVILRCVPISNHLYFYWYRQILGQKVEFLVSFYNNEISEKSEIFDDQFSVERPDGSNFTLKIRSTKLEDSAMYFCAGSRGRATTDTQYFGPGTRLTVL.

CDR3 sequence reads: CASSLLGAAKNIQYF. The CDR3 nucleotides read TGTGCCAGCAGTCTCTTGGGAGCGGCCAAAAACATTCAGTACTTC. This chain joins TRBV27 and TRBJ2-4, with D perhaps TRBD2 (5 bases). The CDR3 covers 15 residues. V was cut by 5 bases and J by 1 base, with 12 bases left in between. Looked up from germline, CDR1 is MNHEY and CDR2 is SMNVEV (reference sequence).

This clonotype was observed many times. The chain is built from TRBV20-1 and TRBJ1-2; D is perhaps TRBD1 (5 bases). This CDR3 is built from 12 residues. Germline CDR1 reads DFQATT; CDR2 reads SNEGSKA (reference sequence). The germline V and J ends were trimmed by 3 bases and 7 bases, with 12 bases remaining between them. The CDR3 sequence: CSARVAGSGYTF. In DNA form, the CDR3 reads TGCAGTGCTAGGGTGGCAGGGAGTGGCTACACCTTC.

This clonotype was seen a handful of times. The chain is built from TRBV28 and TRBJ2-1; 7 bases align to TRBD2. Germline V gene data show CDR1 as MDHEN and CDR2 as SYDVKM. V dropped 6 bases and J dropped 8; count of bases not matched to a gene: 19. This CDR3 has 17 amino acids. The CDR3, as DNA: TGTGCCAGCAGCCCCCTCGTGGCGGGAGTACTCCCCCATGAGCAGTTCTTC. Amino acids: CASSPLVAGVLPHEQFF.

This clonotype was seen many times. The chain is built from TRBV18 and TRBJ2-7, with 11 bases aligning to TRBD2. Per germline, CDR1 KGHSH and CDR2 LQKENI. This CDR3 spans 14 amino acids. The V and J ends lost 5 bases and 3 bases, in that order; junction bases with no gene match: 3. The CDR3 DNA is TGTGCCAGCTCAACTAGCGGGAGACTCTACGAGCAGTACTTC. Its protein product is CASSTSGRLYEQYF.

This clonotype came up a few times. The chain employs TRBV29-1 and TRBJ2-7; the D gene is possibly TRBD2 (5 bases). V was trimmed by 2 bases and J by 3 bases, leaving 8 bases between them. CDR1 is SQVTM and CDR2 is ANQGSEA in the germline V gene. CDR3 length equals 12 residues. The CDR3 loop reads CSVELGNYEQYF. The CDR3 bases are TGCAGCGTTGAACTCGGGAACTACGAGCAGTACTTC.

This clonotype was recorded at least ten times. The chain employs TRBV6-1 and TRBJ1-5, with TRBD1 matching over 7 bases. V was clipped by 5 bases and J by 7 bases; unmatched bases: 8. Germline V gives CDR1 MNHNS, CDR2 SASEGT. This CDR3 has 14 residues. In nucleotides, the CDR3 is TGTGCCAGCAGTCCCAACAGGGGATTCCAGCCCCAGCATTTT. It codes for CASSPNRGFQPQHF.